The T cell receptor beta chain described here comes from a study of T cells after yellow fever vaccination. Whole-study results and caveats: FACS-sorted repertoires might harbor abundant contaminating clonotypes from the bulk population. Faster peaking, at day 5 versus 15, marked a secondary response that was weaker.

TCRdb passed the 5' RACE reads through MiXCR, listing each CDR3 protein once. The sample shows some 200,000 distinct CDR3 sequences, 3.2% of them seen only once. The CDR3 extends over 16 amino acids. The V gene's germline CDR1 is KGHSH and CDR2 LQKENI. With 4 bases removed from V and 5 bases from J, the gap between germline ends came to 20 bases. This clonotype came up a few times. Antigen: not known. The receptor was derived from a man between 18 and 29 years old who received the YFV17D yellow fever vaccine. The J gene is TRBJ1-1, the V gene TRBV18; a possible D gene is TRBD1 (6 bases). The material was CD4+ T cells sorted from PBMCs, obtained 10 days after the yellow fever booster vaccination. CDR3 amino acids: CASSRAYRVHRTEAFF. The CDR3 coding sequence is TGTGCCAGCTCACGAGCCTACAGGGTACATCGGACTGAAGCTTTCTTT.